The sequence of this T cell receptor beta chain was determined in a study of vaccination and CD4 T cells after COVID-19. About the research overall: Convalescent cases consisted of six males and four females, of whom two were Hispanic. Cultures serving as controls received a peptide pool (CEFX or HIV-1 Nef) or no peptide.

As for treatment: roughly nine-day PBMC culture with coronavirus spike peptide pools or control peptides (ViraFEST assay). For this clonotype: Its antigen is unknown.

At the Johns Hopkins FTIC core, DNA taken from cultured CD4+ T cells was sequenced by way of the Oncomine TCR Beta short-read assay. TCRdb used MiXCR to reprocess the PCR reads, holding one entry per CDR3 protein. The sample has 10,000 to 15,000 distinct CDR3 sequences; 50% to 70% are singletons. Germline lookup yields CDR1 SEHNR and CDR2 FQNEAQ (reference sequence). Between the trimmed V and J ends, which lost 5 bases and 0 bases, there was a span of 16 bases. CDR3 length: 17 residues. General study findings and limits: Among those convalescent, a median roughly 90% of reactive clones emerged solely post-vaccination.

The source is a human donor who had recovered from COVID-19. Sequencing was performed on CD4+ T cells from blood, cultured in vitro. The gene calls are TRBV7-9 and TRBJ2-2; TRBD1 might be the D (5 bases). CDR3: CASSDGARVPNTGELFF. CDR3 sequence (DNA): TGTGCCAGCAGCGATGGGGCACGGGTGCCGAACACCGGGGAGCTGTTTTTT.